This entry lists 3 T cell receptor beta chains sequenced from one sample in a study of Tregs in tolerant kidney transplant recipients. Recipients received nonmyeloablative bone marrow transplants from related graft donors, with transient mixed chimerism. Assay: immunoSEQ multiplex PCR; the TCRdb copy retains only in-frame clones and omits some. The sample carries about 81,000 clones, roughly nine tenths recorded once. The material sequenced was CD4+ T cells from blood (PBMCs), taken 24 months after the transplant. The source of these receptors is a human patient who received a combined kidney and bone marrow transplant. The T cells may come from the graft donor.

The chain couples TRBV28 to TRBJ2-3; 7 bases agree with TRBD2. CDR1 is MDHEN and CDR2 is SYDVKM in the germline V gene. The CDR3 sequence is 16 residues long. V shed 5 bases, J shed 2 bases, and the junction held 10 bases outside the gene matches. CDR3 sequence (DNA): TGTGCCAGCAGTGATTGGCGGGGGACCCCCACAGATACGCAGTATTTT. Amino acids: CASSDWRGTPTDTQYF.

This chain links TRBV18 with TRBJ2-3; 12 bases match TRBD2. CDR1 and CDR2 from the germline V gene are KGHSH and LQKENI. V shed 3 bases and J 1 base; nucleotides not matched to a gene: 11. This CDR3 has 19 amino acids. CDR3 in DNA: TGTGCCAGCTCACCGAGTCCGACTAGCGGGAGTCTCGGCACAGATACGCAGTATTTT. Its protein product is CASSPSPTSGSLGTDTQYF.

The chain couples TRBV5-4 to TRBJ1-2; the D gene is possibly TRBD1 (6 bases). Germline V gene lookup returns CDR1 SGHNT and CDR2 YYREEE (reference sequence). The CDR3 has 14 amino acids. Trimming took 4 bases from V and 4 from J, leaving 14 bases between them. CDR3 sequence reads: CASSATGFSYGYTF. CDR3 nucleotide sequence: TGTGCCAGCAGCGCCACAGGGTTTTCCTATGGCTACACCTTC.